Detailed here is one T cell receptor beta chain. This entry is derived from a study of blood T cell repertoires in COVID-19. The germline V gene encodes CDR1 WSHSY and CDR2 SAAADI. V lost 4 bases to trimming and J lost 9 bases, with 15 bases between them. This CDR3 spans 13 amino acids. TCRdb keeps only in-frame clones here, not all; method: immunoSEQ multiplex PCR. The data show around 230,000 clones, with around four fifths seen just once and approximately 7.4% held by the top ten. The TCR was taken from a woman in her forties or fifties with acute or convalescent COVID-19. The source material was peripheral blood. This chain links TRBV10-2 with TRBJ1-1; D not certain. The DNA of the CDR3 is TGCGCCAGCAGTGCGGCAGAGCGGGGTCAAGCTTTCTTT. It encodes CASSAAERGQAFF.